The 18 T cell receptor beta chains below come from one sample, sequenced in a study of control samples from healthy donors and cancer patients. Produced via immunoSEQ multiplex PCR; TCRdb's table is partial and in-frame only. Seen here are nearly 200,000 clones, about nine tenths observed once, and the top ten hold 1.8%. The sequenced material came from blood. The receptor set was obtained from a man aged 30 to 39 in good health.

This chain connects TRBV30 to TRBJ1-5; 8 bases line up with TRBD1. Germline V gene lookup returns CDR1 GTSNPN and CDR2 SVGIG (reference sequence). This CDR3 spans 16 amino acids. With V trimmed by 2 bases and J by 4 bases, 10 bases remained unmatched. CDR3 sequence reads: CAWSPRGQAPNQPQHF. Here the CDR3 DNA reads TGTGCCTGGAGTCCCCGGGGACAGGCCCCAAATCAGCCCCAGCATTTT.

CDR3 loop: CASSYGQGNEQFF. The CDR3 DNA reads as TGTGCCAGCAGTTACGGGCAGGGCAACGAGCAGTTCTTC. The J gene is TRBJ2-1, the V gene TRBV6-5; D might be TRBD1 (5 bases). Between the trimmed V and J ends, which lost 2 bases and 10 bases, there was a span of 12 bases. The germline V gene encodes CDR1 MNHEY and CDR2 SVGAGI. The CDR3 contains 13 residues.

As regards this clone: The junction does not match germline at one end; this may be a read error. The chain is built from TRBV6-5 and TRBJ2-7; 8 bases map to TRBD1. The CDR3 consists of 14 residues. Germline V gene data show CDR1 as MNHEY and CDR2 as SVGAGI. CDR3 DNA: TGTGCCAGCAGATACTCGGACAGGGTCGACGAGCAGTACTTC. It specifies CASRYSDRVDEQYF.

The J gene is TRBJ2-3, the V gene TRBV19; D is unclear. The CDR3 totals 12 residues. Trimming shortened V by 3 bases and J by 4 bases, and 5 bases separated the two germline ends. CDR1 is LNHDA, CDR2 SQIVND, per germline (reference sequence). The CDR3 nucleotides are TGTGCCAGTAGTATTGCGTCAGATACGCAGTATTTT. This translates into CASSIASDTQYF.

V usage is TRBV11-1 and J usage is TRBJ2-3; tentative D call: TRBD2 (6 bases). This CDR3 is 15 amino acids long. CDR1 is SGHAT, CDR2 FQDESV, per germline (reference sequence). Trimming took off 6 bases at V and 1 base at J, with 14 bases between the two ends. CDR3 sequence reads: CASSHRASGTDTQYF. The CDR3 nucleotides read TGTGCCAGCAGTCATCGGGCTAGCGGCACAGATACGCAGTATTTT.

This clone showed up just once. The chain couples TRBV5-1 to TRBJ1-2, with D unclear. V lost 5 bases and J lost 2, with 7 bases in between. The CDR3 extends over 12 amino acids. Germline-derived CDR1 and CDR2 are SGHRS and YFSETQ. The CDR3 loop reads CASSEGNYGYTF. CDR3 sequence (DNA): TGCGCCAGCAGTGAGGGAAACTATGGCTACACCTTC. The full variable domain, with the rest looked up from reference TRBV5-1 and TRBJ1-2, is KAGVTQTPRYLIKTRGQQVTLSCSPISGHRSVSWYQQTPGQGLQFLFEYFSETQRNKGNFPGRFSGRQFSNSRSEMNVSTLELGDSALYLCASSEGNYGYTFGSGTRLTVV.

The V and J genes are TRBV7-3 and TRBJ2-4; D gene unclear. Between the trimmed V and J ends, which lost 4 bases and 1 base, there was a span of 20 bases. The germline gives CDR1 SGHTA, CDR2 FQGTGA. This CDR3 is 18 amino acids long. CDR3 sequence reads: CASSSRVQGHWAKNIQYF. The CDR3 DNA sequence: TGTGCCAGCAGCTCAAGAGTCCAAGGGCACTGGGCCAAAAACATTCAGTACTTC.

The CDR3 protein is CASSAFPGLAGERDTQYF. As DNA, the CDR3 is TGTGCCAGTAGTGCGTTTCCGGGACTAGCGGGGGAGAGGGATACGCAGTATTTT. The gene calls are TRBV19 and TRBJ2-3; 14 positions match TRBD2. The V gene end was trimmed by 5 bases and the J gene end by 6 bases; junction bases not matched to a gene: 13. The germline CDR1 and CDR2 sequences are LNHDA and SQIVND (reference sequence). The CDR3 covers 18 residues.

The chain employs TRBV5-8 and TRBJ1-3, with a tentative D call TRBD1 (6 bases). The germline V gene has CDR1 SGHTS and CDR2 YDEGEE. CDR3 length equals 14 residues. Between the trimmed V and J ends, which lost 5 bases and 4 bases, there was a span of 13 bases. CDR3 loop: CASSQGQPGNTIYF. The CDR3 region has the DNA TGTGCCAGCAGTCAAGGACAGCCAGGAAACACCATATATTTT.

The rearrangement links TRBV11-2 to TRBJ2-1, with D tentatively TRBD1 or TRBD2 (6 bases each). V lost 3 bases to trimming and J lost 8 bases, with 17 bases between them. The CDR3 is made up of 15 amino acids. CDR1 is SGHAT and CDR2 is FQNNGV in the germline V gene. The DNA of the CDR3 is TGTGCCAGCAGCTTTGTACGGGGGCGATTAGATGAGCAGTTCTTC. It translates to CASSFVRGRLDEQFF. Full variable domain (remainder filled in from reference TRBV11-2 and TRBJ2-1): EAGVAQSPRYKIIEKRQSVAFWCNPISGHATLYWYQQILGQGPKLLIQFQNNGVVDDSQLPKDRFSAERLKGVDSTLKIQPAKLEDSAVYLCASSFVRGRLDEQFFGPGTRLTVL.

The chain joins TRBV2 to TRBJ1-1; no definite D call. Germline CDR1 is SNHLY and CDR2 is FYNNEI. The CDR3 extends over 13 amino acids. The germline V and J ends were trimmed by 4 bases and 3 bases, with 9 bases remaining between them. The CDR3 nucleotides read TGTGCCAGCAGTGGACAATTGTACACTGAAGCTTTCTTT. Translation gives CASSGQLYTEAFF.

The rearrangement joins TRBV18 to TRBJ2-2; D unclear. The V gene lost 3 bases and the J gene lost 1 base, with 9 bases spanning the gap. Germline V gene sequence: CDR1 KGHSH, CDR2 LQKENI. The CDR3 loop spans 15 amino acids. CDR3 protein: CASSPASRNTGELFF. CDR3 coding DNA: TGTGCCAGCTCACCTGCCAGCAGGAACACCGGGGAGCTGTTTTTT.

The V gene is TRBV4-1, the J gene TRBJ2-7; D unresolved. Germline V gives CDR1 MGHRA, CDR2 YSYEKL. CDR3 length: 14 residues. Trimming took off 2 bases at V and 3 bases at J, with 11 bases between the two ends. The CDR3 region is CASSQQRLSYEQYF. The CDR3 nucleotides read TGCGCCAGCAGCCAACAAAGATTAAGCTACGAGCAGTACTTC.

The chain is built from TRBV7-9 and TRBJ1-2; D gene ambiguous. Trimming left V 5 bases short and J 2 bases short, with 9 bases between. Germline lookup yields CDR1 SEHNR and CDR2 FQNEAQ (reference sequence). The CDR3 covers 13 residues. This CDR3 is CASSIEANYGYTF. CDR3 coding DNA: TGTGCCAGCAGCATAGAGGCGAACTATGGCTACACCTTC.

V gene TRBV2 combines with J gene TRBJ1-1, with D uncertain. Trimming cost V 5 bases and J 1 base, with 11 bases left between them. CDR3 size: 14 residues. Germline values: CDR1 SNHLY, CDR2 FYNNEI. This CDR3 is CASSQSGKNTEAFF. In DNA form, the CDR3 reads TGTGCCAGCAGTCAGTCCGGGAAGAACACTGAAGCTTTCTTT. The full variable domain, in which reference TRBV2 and TRBJ1-1 provide the parts outside the CDR3, is EPEVTQTPSHQVTQMGQEVILRCVPISNHLYFYWYRQILGQKVEFLVSFYNNEISEKSEIFDDQFSVERPDGSNFTLKIRSTKLEDSAMYFCASSQSGKNTEAFFGQGTRLTVV.

This clone was recorded only once. The rearrangement joins TRBV30 to TRBJ2-1, with 7 bases that match TRBD1. Trimming took 4 bases from V and 9 from J; bases not matched to a gene: 9. CDR1 is GTSNPN, CDR2 SVGIG, per germline (reference sequence). The CDR3 runs to 13 residues. CDR3 DNA sequence: TGTGCCTGGAAATCACAGGGGTGGAGTGAGCAGTTCTTC. This sequence encodes CAWKSQGWSEQFF.

V is TRBV11-3 and J is TRBJ2-2, with TRBD2 as a possible D gene (5 bases). Germline V gives CDR1 SGHNT, CDR2 YENEEA. Between the trimmed V and J ends, which lost 7 bases and 8 bases, there was a span of 11 bases. The CDR3 sequence is 12 residues long. CDR3 coding DNA: TGTGCCAGCAAAGGACTGGCGGGGGAGCTGTTTTTT. As protein: CASKGLAGELFF.

Worth noting for this clone: Germline is not matched at one junction end, which may reflect a read error. V is TRBV3-1 (or the pseudogene TRBV3-2) and J is TRBJ2-2; a possible D gene is TRBD2 (5 bases). The CDR3 runs to 14 residues. Germline values: CDR1 LGHDT, CDR2 YNNKEL (reference sequence). The CDR3 region has the DNA TGTGCCGGCAGCCAAGAGTCGGGGTCCGGGGAGCTGTTTTTT. Translated: CAGSQESGSGELFF.